This T cell receptor beta chain is drawn from a study of shared clonotypes between healthy human individuals. Study at large: Contributing individuals were two females and a few males aged 18 to 49. Overall study findings and caveats: When naive CD4 clonotypes were compared across a few donors, about 5% were shared.

A remark on this clone: The antigen remains undetermined.

CDR3 size: 14 residues. V was pared by 2 bases and J by 5 bases, with 12 bases between. Germline V gene sequence: CDR1 SGHVT, CDR2 SQSDAQ. Clones were read by immunoSEQ multiplex PCR, and TCRdb kept only the in-frame ones, dropping some. The sample lists approximately 82,000 clones; about 61% were seen once. Specimen: memory CD8+ T cells sorted from blood. As for subset: CD45RO+ cells pooled with CCR7-negative TemRA cells. This clonotype was obtained from a man younger than 40 in good health. This chain links TRBV7-4 with TRBJ2-5; D remains unclear. In DNA form, the CDR3 reads TGTGCCAGCAGCTTACTGACAAGCACGGAGACCCAGTACTTC. Protein product: CASSLLTSTETQYF.